Listed here is a single T cell receptor beta chain. Its antigen is as yet unknown. This CDR3 comprises 16 residues. CDR1 and CDR2 (germline): SGHRS, YFSETQ. The J segment lost 4 bases and the V segment lost 3 bases, leaving 8 bases of the junction unmatched. These data come from a study of T cells in tumors after PD-1 blockade. Looking at the study overall: Excluded were patients with checkpoint blockade, immunosuppressants, or radiotherapy or other anti-cancer therapy within 4 weeks. A subset received ongoing vismodegib 150 mg daily alongside anti-PD-1 therapy.

Study-wide results and caveats: Squamous carcinoma: about 50% of expanded exhausted clones novel, versus nearly 30% of other expanded CD8+ clones.

The assay was immunoSEQ multiplex PCR, and TCRdb's table has in-frame clones only and misses some. The sample lists 1,500 to 2,000 clones, roughly 67% occurring once. V and J are TRBV5-1 and TRBJ2-1, with 9 bases lining up with TRBD1. This specimen was tumor tissue, taken before anti-PD-1 treatment. This TCR was recovered from a human donor with cutaneous squamous cell carcinoma. The CDR3 bases are TGCGCCAGCAGCTGGACCGGGACAGGGCTATACAATGAGCAGTTCTTC. This encodes CASSWTGTGLYNEQFF.